This TCR beta chain was sequenced for a study of shared clonotypes between healthy human individuals. With 0 bases clipped from V and 5 bases from J, the junction kept 7 bases outside the gene matches. The CDR3 has 17 residues. The V gene's germline CDR1 is SGHTA and CDR2 FQGNSA. General study findings and limits: Though the depth was large, rarefaction showed that sorted-subset sequencing was incomplete. On the whole, naive subsets had larger estimated richness than memory subsets had.

All donors qualified as healthy HIV-negative adults and had experienced no recent acute infections or vaccinations. The data were produced by immunoSEQ multiplex PCR, yet TCRdb's version contains in-frame clones alone and is incomplete. The table records some 1,600,000 clones, 98% of them present only once. Worth noting for this clone: Antigen specificity is unknown.

This TCR was recovered from a man aged 25-45 years in good health. The rearrangement joins TRBV7-2 to TRBJ2-1, with 10 bases that match TRBD2. The sequencing input was naive CD4+ T cells sorted from blood. Subset indicated: CD45RA+ positively selected. The CDR3 sequence is CASSLAPGLAPNNEQFF. CDR3 nucleotides: TGTGCCAGCAGCTTAGCTCCGGGACTAGCGCCCAACAATGAGCAGTTCTTC.